The entry below gives a single T cell receptor (beta chain) sequence along with its context. Its antigen is unidentified. The V segment lost 4 bases and the J segment 0 bases; nucleotides outside the gene matches: 5. Germline lookup yields CDR1 SGHRS and CDR2 YFSETQ. The CDR3 runs to 15 residues. This entry comes from a study of cytomegalovirus exposure and HLA in healthy donors. Study-level results: In a later analysis, V- and J-gene trimming of beta chains associated with a DCLRE1C missense variant, replicated independently. Some highly shared sequence variants likely arose as a pipeline artifact.

A multiplex PCR was run with 60 Vbeta primers and 13 Jbeta primers. Assay used: immunoSEQ multiplex PCR; TCRdb lists only in-frame clones, some missing. The repertoire holds 90,000 to 100,000 clones, around 76% seen once, with 7% to 9% in the top ten. Sequencing was carried out using PBMCs. The receptor was derived from a man in his forties in good health and CMV-seropositive. J is TRBJ2-3 and V is TRBV5-1, with TRBD1 matching 7 bases. The CDR3: CASSLGQLSTDTQYF. CDR3 nucleotide sequence: TGCGCCAGCAGCCTGGGACAGCTAAGCACAGATACGCAGTATTTT.